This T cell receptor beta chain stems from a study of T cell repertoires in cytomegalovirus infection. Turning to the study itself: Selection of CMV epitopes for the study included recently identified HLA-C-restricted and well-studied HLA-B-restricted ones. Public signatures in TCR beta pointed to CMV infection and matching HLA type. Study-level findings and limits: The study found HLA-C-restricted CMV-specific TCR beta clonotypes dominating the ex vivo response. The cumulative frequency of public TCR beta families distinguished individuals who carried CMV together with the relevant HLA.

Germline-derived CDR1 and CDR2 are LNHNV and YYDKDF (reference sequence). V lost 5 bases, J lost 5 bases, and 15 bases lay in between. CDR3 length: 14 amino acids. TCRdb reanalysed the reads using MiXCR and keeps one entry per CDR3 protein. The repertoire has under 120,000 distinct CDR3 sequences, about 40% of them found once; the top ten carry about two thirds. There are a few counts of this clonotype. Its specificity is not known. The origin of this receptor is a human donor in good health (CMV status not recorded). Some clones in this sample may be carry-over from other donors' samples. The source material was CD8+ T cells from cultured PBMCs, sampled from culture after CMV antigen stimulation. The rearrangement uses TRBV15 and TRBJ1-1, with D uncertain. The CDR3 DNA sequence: TGTGCCACCAGCCCCGACCCGGGAGGGACTGAAGCTTTCTTT. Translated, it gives CATSPDPGGTEAFF.